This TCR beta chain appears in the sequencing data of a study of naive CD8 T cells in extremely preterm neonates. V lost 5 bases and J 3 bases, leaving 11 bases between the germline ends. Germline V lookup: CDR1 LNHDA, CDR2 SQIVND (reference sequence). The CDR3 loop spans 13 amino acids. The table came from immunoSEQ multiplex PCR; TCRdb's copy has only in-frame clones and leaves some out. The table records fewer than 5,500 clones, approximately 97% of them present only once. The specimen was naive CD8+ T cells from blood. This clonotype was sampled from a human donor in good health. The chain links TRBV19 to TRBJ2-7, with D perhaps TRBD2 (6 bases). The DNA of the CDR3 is TGTGCCAGTAGTCAGTACGGGGGCTACGAGCAGTACTTC. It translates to CASSQYGGYEQYF.